The 28 T cell receptor beta chains given below trace back to one sample, sequenced in a study of CD8 T cells in Susac syndrome. Random hexamers primed reverse transcription of roughly 0.5 to 1 ug RNA. Each CDR3 protein is one row after TCRdb ran MiXCR on the immunoSEQ multiplex PCR reads. The repertoire consists of some 450,000 distinct CDR3 sequences, with more than 80% occurring once and the leading ten covering approximately 0.11%. Sequenced sample: CD8+ T cells from PBMCs. The receptor set was obtained from a human donor with multiple sclerosis.

This rearrangement joins TRBV7-9 to TRBJ2-2, with D perhaps matching TRBD1 (6 bases). Germline V gives CDR1 SEHNR, CDR2 FQNEAQ (reference sequence). Trimming removed 7 bases at V and 4 bases at J, with 25 bases between. The CDR3 has 18 amino acids. The CDR3 region has the DNA TGTGCCAGCACCACAATAGGCGGACAGTTGCGAATCACCGGGGAGCTGTTTTTT. This codes for CASTTIGGQLRITGELFF.

The chain carries TRBV30 and TRBJ1-2, with no clear D. The CDR3 extends over 13 amino acids. Trimming stripped 4 bases from V and 4 bases from J, with 13 bases between. Per the germline V gene, CDR1 is GTSNPN and CDR2 is SVGIG (reference sequence). The CDR3 nucleotides read TGTGCCTGGACGTCGGACCCGTTCTATGGCTACACCTTC. Its protein is CAWTSDPFYGYTF.

The V gene is TRBV14, the J gene TRBJ2-1; D is possibly TRBD2 (6 bases). CDR3 length: 18 residues. V was clipped by 2 bases and J by 8 bases, with 25 bases between them. Looked up from germline, CDR1 is SGHDN and CDR2 is FVKESK. This CDR3 reads CASSQRGIGGVSGDEQFF. DNA of the CDR3: TGTGCCAGCAGCCAACGCGGTATTGGCGGGGTTTCGGGCGATGAGCAGTTCTTC.

This clonotype was picked up one time. The chain uses TRBV3-1 and TRBJ1-4; D call uncertain. This CDR3 has 13 residues. CDR1 and CDR2 (germline): LGHDT, YNNKEL (reference sequence). The V end lost 2 bases, the J end lost 5 bases, and 6 bases lay between the germline ends. The CDR3 here is CASSQPANEKLFF. In DNA, the CDR3 is TGTGCCAGCAGCCAACCAGCCAATGAAAAACTGTTTTTT.

The gene calls are TRBV13 and TRBJ2-3; the D gene is possibly TRBD2 (7 bases). Trimming left V 1 base short and J 0 bases short, with 11 bases between. CDR3 size: 16 residues. Germline V gene sequence: CDR1 PRHDT, CDR2 FYEKMQ (reference sequence). The CDR3 loop reads CASSLDGGPSTDTQYF. The CDR3 region has the DNA TGTGCCAGCAGCTTAGACGGGGGGCCTAGCACAGATACGCAGTATTTT.

There are a few counts of this clonotype. The genes are TRBV4-2 and TRBJ1-6; 8 bases fit TRBD1. J lost 6 bases, V lost 4 bases, and 8 bases had no gene match. Germline V CDR1 and CDR2: LGHNA, YNFKEQ. The CDR3 consists of 16 residues. CDR3 nucleotides: TGTGCCAGCAGCCCAAGCCGGGACAGGAGTAATTCACCCCTCCACTTT. Its protein product is CASSPSRDRSNSPLHF.

This rearrangement joins TRBV13 to TRBJ1-4, with unresolved D. Germline V gene sequence: CDR1 PRHDT, CDR2 FYEKMQ (reference sequence). The CDR3 is 16 amino acids. V lost 0 bases and J 6 bases, leaving 14 bases between the germline ends. The CDR3 reads CASSLGSGTWDEKLFF. CDR3 bases: TGTGCCAGCAGCTTAGGGTCTGGTACCTGGGATGAAAAACTGTTTTTT.

V is TRBV20-1 and J is TRBJ2-1; 10 bases line up with TRBD2. This CDR3 is 15 amino acids long. CDR1 and CDR2 from the germline V gene are DFQATT and SNEGSKA (reference sequence). V shed 6 bases and J 2 bases; nucleotides not matched to a gene: 7. The CDR3 is CSAATGTSAYNEQFF. CDR3 nucleotides: TGCAGTGCCGCGACCGGGACTAGCGCCTACAATGAGCAGTTCTTC.

The chain uses TRBV10-2 and TRBJ1-5; D remains ambiguous. Germline loops: CDR1 WSHSY, CDR2 SAAADI. This CDR3 spans 13 amino acids. Trimming took off 2 bases at V and 4 bases at J, with 6 bases between the two ends. CDR3 bases: TGCGCCAGCAGTGAGGGGGAGAATCAGCCCCAGCATTTT. The encoded protein is CASSEGENQPQHF.

The rearrangement uses TRBV27 and TRBJ2-7, with D perhaps TRBD1 (5 bases). The germline V and J ends were trimmed by 2 bases and 4 bases, with 12 bases remaining between them. Germline loops: CDR1 MNHEY, CDR2 SMNVEV (reference sequence). This CDR3 region has 14 residues. The CDR3 sequence: CASSLSQGWYEQYF. The DNA of the CDR3 is TGTGCCAGCAGTTTAAGCCAGGGATGGTACGAGCAGTACTTC.

The gene calls are TRBV20-1 and TRBJ2-1; tentative D call: TRBD1 (6 bases). The germline CDR1 and CDR2 sequences are DFQATT and SNEGSKA (reference sequence). Between the trimmed V and J ends, which lost 5 bases and 2 bases, there was a span of 13 bases. The CDR3 spans 14 residues. The CDR3 loop reads CSAVDSWPYNEQFF. As DNA, the CDR3 is TGCAGTGCTGTGGACAGTTGGCCCTACAATGAGCAGTTCTTC.

This sequence joins TRBV6-5 and TRBJ2-7, with a tentative D call TRBD2 (6 bases). Trimming shortened V by 4 bases and J by 5 bases, and 15 bases separated the two germline ends. CDR3 length: 14 amino acids. From germline, CDR1 is MNHEY and CDR2 SVGAGI. The CDR3 bases are TGTGCCAGCAGTTTCTACGGGAGATCAGACGAGCAGTACTTC. Translated: CASSFYGRSDEQYF.

V and J are TRBV3-1 and TRBJ2-1; TRBD2 might be the D (7 bases). The CDR3 length is 20 residues. Germline V gene lookup returns CDR1 LGHDT and CDR2 YNNKEL (reference sequence). Trimming shortened V by 0 bases and J by 0 bases, and 21 bases separated the two germline ends. In DNA, the CDR3 is TGTGCCAGCAGCCAAGAGGCGGGGGCCGGGGGACTCGACTCCTACAATGAGCAGTTCTTC. It specifies CASSQEAGAGGLDSYNEQFF.

This chain links TRBV4-1 with TRBJ2-7; no definite D call. CDR1 MGHRA and CDR2 YSYEKL come from the germline V gene. The CDR3 extends over 14 amino acids. Deletions cut 2 bases from V and 3 bases from J, with 11 bases between. The CDR3 sequence: CASSQQAVIYEQYF. The CDR3 region has the DNA TGCGCCAGCAGCCAACAGGCGGTGATCTACGAGCAGTACTTC.

The V and J genes are TRBV14 and TRBJ1-1; the match to TRBD1 covers 9 bases. With V trimmed by 0 bases and J by 7 bases, 12 bases remained unmatched. The germline V gene has CDR1 SGHDN and CDR2 FVKESK. The CDR3 runs to 17 residues. DNA of the CDR3: TGTGCCAGCAGCCAAGATCTTGGGGACAGGGTAGAGGGTGAAGCTTTCTTT. Translating gives CASSQDLGDRVEGEAFF.

The chain recombines TRBV2 with TRBJ2-5; D is unresolved. V was cut by 2 bases and J by 1 base, with 11 bases left in between. The CDR3 covers 15 residues. Germline values: CDR1 SNHLY, CDR2 FYNNEI. The CDR3 DNA sequence: TGTGCCAGCAGTGAAACGGTCTCCTCCCAAGAGACCCAGTACTTC. Translated, it gives CASSETVSSQETQYF.

The rearrangement joins TRBV10-2 to TRBJ2-5; the D is unclear. The germline V gene encodes CDR1 WSHSY and CDR2 SAAADI. This CDR3 comprises 14 residues. Between the trimmed V and J ends, which lost 0 bases and 2 bases, there was a span of 7 bases. The CDR3 here is CASSESDRQETQYF. The DNA of the CDR3 is TGCGCCAGCAGTGAGTCGGACCGGCAAGAGACCCAGTACTTC.

J is TRBJ1-4 and V is TRBV19; TRBD1 matches at 7 bases. Trimming removed 3 bases from V and 7 bases from J; junction bases left unmatched: 5. This CDR3 spans 14 amino acids. Germline V CDR1 and CDR2: LNHDA, SQIVND (reference sequence). CDR3 nucleotides: TGTGCCAGTAGTATGGGGACAGTCGTTGAAAAACTGTTTTTT. Its translation is CASSMGTVVEKLFF.

This clonotype turned up a few times. The rearrangement joins TRBV19 to TRBJ1-1, with a tentative D call TRBD1 (6 bases). Trimming stripped 8 bases from V and 5 bases from J, with 15 bases between. Germline CDR1 and CDR2: LNHDA and SQIVND (reference sequence). The CDR3 contains 13 residues. Here the CDR3 reads CASWSGGATEAFF. The CDR3 region has the DNA TGTGCCAGTTGGTCTGGGGGCGCAACTGAAGCTTTCTTT.

The chain has TRBV28 and TRBJ2-4; TRBD1 matches 10 bases. The CDR3 is 15 amino acids. Unmatched junction bases numbered 10, after V lost 6 bases and J lost 8 bases. Germline lookup yields CDR1 MDHEN and CDR2 SYDVKM. This CDR3 reads CASSPRDRGMDIQYF. The CDR3 bases are TGTGCCAGCAGCCCGAGGGACAGGGGAATGGACATTCAGTACTTC.

This chain uses TRBV5-1 with TRBJ1-4; D may be TRBD1 (6 bases). The germline gives CDR1 SGHRS, CDR2 YFSETQ. This CDR3 is built from 18 residues. The germline V and J ends were trimmed by 4 bases and 4 bases, with 23 bases remaining between them. CDR3 in amino acids: CASSPGRDNSGLNEKLFF. The CDR3 bases are TGCGCCAGCAGCCCCGGAAGGGACAATTCCGGCCTTAATGAAAAACTGTTTTTT.

This chain links TRBV2 with TRBJ1-2; D perhaps matches TRBD1 (5 bases). The germline V and J ends were trimmed by 7 bases and 0 bases, with 21 bases remaining between them. The germline CDR1 and CDR2 sequences are SNHLY and FYNNEI. This CDR3 contains 17 residues. This chain's CDR3 is CASIGTEAEIANYGYTF. Written as DNA, the CDR3 is TGTGCCAGCATCGGGACGGAAGCCGAAATAGCTAACTATGGCTACACCTTC. The complete variable domain, with remaining parts taken from reference TRBV2 and TRBJ1-2, reads EPEVTQTPSHQVTQMGQEVILRCVPISNHLYFYWYRQILGQKVEFLVSFYNNEISEKSEIFDDQFSVERPDGSNFTLKIRSTKLEDSAMYFCASIGTEAEIANYGYTFGSGTRLTVV.

The chain recombines TRBV2 with TRBJ1-6; D is unresolved. The CDR3 has 18 amino acids. Germline V gives CDR1 SNHLY, CDR2 FYNNEI. V gave up 5 bases and J gave up 1 base, with 18 bases separating them. CDR3: CASSWVPTRGSYNSPLHF. CDR3 DNA sequence: TGTGCCAGCAGTTGGGTCCCGACCAGAGGTTCCTATAATTCACCCCTCCACTTT.

J is TRBJ1-2 and V is TRBV19, with D possibly matching TRBD1 (6 bases). The CDR3 covers 13 residues. Germline assignment: CDR1 LNHDA and CDR2 SQIVND (reference sequence). V was trimmed by 1 base and J by 10 bases, leaving 13 bases between them. Written as DNA, the CDR3 is TGTGCCAGTAGTATAGTCCCGTCGGGGGCCTACACCTTC. This encodes CASSIVPSGAYTF.

The chain couples TRBV10-1 to TRBJ2-7; perhaps TRBD1 as D (8 bases). CDR1 and CDR2 from the germline V gene are WNHNN and SYGVQD (reference sequence). The V gene lost 6 bases and the J gene lost 5 bases, with 17 bases spanning the gap. The CDR3 sequence is 14 residues long. The DNA of the CDR3 is TGCGCCAGCAGCAGCCACAGGGGGGGCAACGAGCAGTACTTC. Residues: CASSSHRGGNEQYF.

This clonotype was counted a single time. The chain links TRBV29-1 to TRBJ2-2; 8 nucleotides line up with TRBD2. The germline V gene has CDR1 SQVTM and CDR2 ANQGSEA. Unmatched junction bases numbered 2, after V lost 1 base and J lost 4 bases. The CDR3 has 14 residues. CDR3 DNA sequence: TGCAGCGTTGAAGCGGGAGGGGTCACCGGGGAGCTGTTTTTT. Its protein product is CSVEAGGVTGELFF.

This chain uses TRBV19 with TRBJ2-2; D possibly corresponds to TRBD1 (6 bases). Per germline, CDR1 LNHDA and CDR2 SQIVND (reference sequence). The CDR3 extends over 15 amino acids. The V gene lost 5 bases and the J gene lost 6 bases, with 16 bases spanning the gap. CDR3 residues: CASSPWTAMSGELFF. DNA for the CDR3: TGTGCCAGTAGTCCCTGGACAGCCATGTCCGGGGAGCTGTTTTTT.

The genes are TRBV11-2 and TRBJ2-7; 8 nucleotides agree with TRBD2. V gave up 2 bases and J gave up 2 bases; unmatched junction bases: 5. CDR3 size: 15 residues. Germline CDR1 SGHAT, CDR2 FQNNGV. CDR3 sequence reads: CASSLWTSRTYEQYF. The CDR3 bases are TGTGCCAGCAGCTTATGGACTAGCAGAACCTACGAGCAGTACTTC.